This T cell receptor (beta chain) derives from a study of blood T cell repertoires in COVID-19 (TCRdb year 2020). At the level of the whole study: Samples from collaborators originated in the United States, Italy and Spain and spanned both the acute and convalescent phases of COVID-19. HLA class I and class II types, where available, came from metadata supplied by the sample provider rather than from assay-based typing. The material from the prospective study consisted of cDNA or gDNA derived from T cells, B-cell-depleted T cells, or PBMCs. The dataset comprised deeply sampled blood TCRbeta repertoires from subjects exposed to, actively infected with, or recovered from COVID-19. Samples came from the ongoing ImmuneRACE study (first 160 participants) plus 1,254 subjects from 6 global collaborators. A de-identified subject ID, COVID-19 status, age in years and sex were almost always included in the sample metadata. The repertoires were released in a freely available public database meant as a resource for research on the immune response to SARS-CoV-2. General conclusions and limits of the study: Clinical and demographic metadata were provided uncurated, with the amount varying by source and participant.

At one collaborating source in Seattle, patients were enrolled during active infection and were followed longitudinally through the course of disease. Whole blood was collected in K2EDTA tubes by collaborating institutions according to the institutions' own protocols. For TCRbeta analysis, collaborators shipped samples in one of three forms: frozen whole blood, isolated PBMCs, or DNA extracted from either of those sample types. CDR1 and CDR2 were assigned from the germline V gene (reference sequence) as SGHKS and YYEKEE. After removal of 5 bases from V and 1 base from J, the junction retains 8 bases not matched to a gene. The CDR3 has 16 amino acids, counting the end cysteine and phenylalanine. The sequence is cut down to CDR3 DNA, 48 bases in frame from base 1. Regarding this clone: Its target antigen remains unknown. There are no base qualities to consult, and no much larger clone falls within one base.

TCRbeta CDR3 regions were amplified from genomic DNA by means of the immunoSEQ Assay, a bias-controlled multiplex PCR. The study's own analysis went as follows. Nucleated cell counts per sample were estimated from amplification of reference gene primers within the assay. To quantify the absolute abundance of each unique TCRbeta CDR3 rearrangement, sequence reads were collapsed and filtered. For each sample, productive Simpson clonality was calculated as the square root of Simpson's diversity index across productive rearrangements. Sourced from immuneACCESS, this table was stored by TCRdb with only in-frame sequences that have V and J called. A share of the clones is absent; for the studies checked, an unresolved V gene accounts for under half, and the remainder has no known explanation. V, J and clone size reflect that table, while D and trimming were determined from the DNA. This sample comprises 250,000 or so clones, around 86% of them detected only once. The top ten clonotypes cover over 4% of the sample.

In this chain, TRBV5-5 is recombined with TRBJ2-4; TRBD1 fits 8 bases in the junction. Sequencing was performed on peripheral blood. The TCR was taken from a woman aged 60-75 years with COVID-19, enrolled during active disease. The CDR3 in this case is CASSSTGGLAKNIQYF. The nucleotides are TGTGCCAGCAGTTCTACAGGGGGTTTGGCCAAAAACATTCAGTACTTC.